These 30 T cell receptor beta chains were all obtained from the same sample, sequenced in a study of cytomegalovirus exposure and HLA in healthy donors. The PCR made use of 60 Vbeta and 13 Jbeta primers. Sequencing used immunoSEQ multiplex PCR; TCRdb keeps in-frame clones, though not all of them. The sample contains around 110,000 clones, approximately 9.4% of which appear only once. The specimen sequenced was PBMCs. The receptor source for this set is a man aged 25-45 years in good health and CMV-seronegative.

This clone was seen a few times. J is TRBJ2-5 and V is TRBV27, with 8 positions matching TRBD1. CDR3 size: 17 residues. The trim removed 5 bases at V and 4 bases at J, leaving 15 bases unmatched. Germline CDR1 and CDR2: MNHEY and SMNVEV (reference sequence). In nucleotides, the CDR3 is TGTGCCAGCAGTCCTCTAGGACAGGGTTTTCGAAGAGAGACCCAGTACTTC. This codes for CASSPLGQGFRRETQYF.

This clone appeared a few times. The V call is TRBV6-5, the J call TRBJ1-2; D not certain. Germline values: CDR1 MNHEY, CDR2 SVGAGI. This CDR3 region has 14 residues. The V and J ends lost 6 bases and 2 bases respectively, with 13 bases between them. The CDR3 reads CASRDLTKNYGYTF. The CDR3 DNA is TGTGCCAGCAGGGACTTGACAAAAAACTATGGCTACACCTTC.

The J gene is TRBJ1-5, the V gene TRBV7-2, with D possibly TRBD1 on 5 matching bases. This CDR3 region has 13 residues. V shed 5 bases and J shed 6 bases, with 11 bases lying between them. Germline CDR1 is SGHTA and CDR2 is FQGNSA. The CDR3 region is CASSPRTFQPQHF. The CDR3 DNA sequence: TGTGCCAGCAGCCCACGGACATTTCAGCCCCAGCATTTT. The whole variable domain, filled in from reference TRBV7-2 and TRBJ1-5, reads GAGVSQSPSNKVTEKGKDVELRCDPISGHTALYWYRQSLGQGLEFLIYFQGNSAPDKSGLPSDRFSAERTGGSVSTLTIQRTQQEDSAVYLCASSPRTFQPQHFGDGTRLSIL.

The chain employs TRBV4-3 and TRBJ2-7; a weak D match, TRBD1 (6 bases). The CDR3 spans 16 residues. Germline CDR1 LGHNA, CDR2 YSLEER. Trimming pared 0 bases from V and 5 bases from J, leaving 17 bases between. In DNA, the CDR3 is TGCGCCAGCAGCCAAGATACCCGTGGCAGGGGTAACGAGCAGTACTTC. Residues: CASSQDTRGRGNEQYF.

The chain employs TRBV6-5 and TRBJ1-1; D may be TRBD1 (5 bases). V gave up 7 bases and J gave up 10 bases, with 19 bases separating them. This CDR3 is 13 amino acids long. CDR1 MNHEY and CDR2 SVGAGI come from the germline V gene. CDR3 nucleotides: TGTGCCAGCACGAGAATCGGGGGAAACATAGCTTTCTTT. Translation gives CASTRIGGNIAFF.

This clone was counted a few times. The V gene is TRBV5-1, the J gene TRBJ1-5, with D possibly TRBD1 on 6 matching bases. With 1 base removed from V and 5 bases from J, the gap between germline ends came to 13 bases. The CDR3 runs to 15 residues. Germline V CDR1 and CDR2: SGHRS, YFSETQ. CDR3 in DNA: TGCGCCAGCAGCTTGACAGGGAGAGAAGATCAGCCCCAGCATTTT. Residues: CASSLTGREDQPQHF.

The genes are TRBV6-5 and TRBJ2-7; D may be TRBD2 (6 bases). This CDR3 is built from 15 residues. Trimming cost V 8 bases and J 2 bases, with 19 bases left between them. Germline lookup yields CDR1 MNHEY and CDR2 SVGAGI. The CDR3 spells CASAQVGGAAYEQYF. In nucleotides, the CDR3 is TGTGCCAGCGCCCAGGTGGGCGGGGCCGCCTACGAGCAGTACTTC.

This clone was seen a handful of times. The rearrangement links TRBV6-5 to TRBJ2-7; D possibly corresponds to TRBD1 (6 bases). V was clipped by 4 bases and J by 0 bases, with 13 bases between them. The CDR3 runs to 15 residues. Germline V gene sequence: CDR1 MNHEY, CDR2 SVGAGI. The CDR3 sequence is CASSWTDLSSYEQYF. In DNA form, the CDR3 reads TGTGCCAGCAGTTGGACAGACCTGAGCTCCTACGAGCAGTACTTC.

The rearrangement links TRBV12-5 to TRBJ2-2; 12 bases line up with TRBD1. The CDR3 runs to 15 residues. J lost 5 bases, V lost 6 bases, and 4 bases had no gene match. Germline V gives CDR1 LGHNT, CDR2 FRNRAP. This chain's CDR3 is CASGGTGGWTGELFF. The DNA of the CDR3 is TGTGCTAGTGGGGGGACAGGGGGCTGGACCGGGGAGCTGTTTTTT. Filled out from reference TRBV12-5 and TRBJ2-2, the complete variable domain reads DARVTQTPRHKVTEMGQEVTMRCQPILGHNTVFWYRQTMMQGLELLAYFRNRAPLDDSGMPKDRFSAEMPDATLATLKIQPSEPRDSAVYFCASGGTGGWTGELFFGEGSRLTVL.

CDR3: CASSKGPAGANSPLHF. For the CDR3, the DNA is TGCGCCAGCAGCAAAGGCCCGGCAGGGGCCAATTCACCCCTCCACTTT. This chain links TRBV4-1 with TRBJ1-6, with a tentative D call TRBD1 (6 bases). Germline CDR1 and CDR2: MGHRA and YSYEKL. The CDR3 sequence is 16 residues long. V gave up 5 bases and J gave up 7 bases, with 18 bases separating them.

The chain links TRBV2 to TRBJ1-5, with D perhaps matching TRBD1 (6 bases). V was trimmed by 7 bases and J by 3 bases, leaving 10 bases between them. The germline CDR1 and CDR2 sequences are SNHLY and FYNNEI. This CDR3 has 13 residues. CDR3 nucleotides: TGTGCCAGCAACCAGGGGCTCAATCAGCCCCAGCATTTT. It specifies CASNQGLNQPQHF.

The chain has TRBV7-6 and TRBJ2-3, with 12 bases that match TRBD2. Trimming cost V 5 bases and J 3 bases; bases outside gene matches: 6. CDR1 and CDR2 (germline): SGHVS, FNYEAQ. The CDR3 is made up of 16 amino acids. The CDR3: CASSPGTSGLTDTQYF. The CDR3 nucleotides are TGTGCCAGCAGCCCTGGGACTAGCGGGCTGACAGATACGCAGTATTTT.

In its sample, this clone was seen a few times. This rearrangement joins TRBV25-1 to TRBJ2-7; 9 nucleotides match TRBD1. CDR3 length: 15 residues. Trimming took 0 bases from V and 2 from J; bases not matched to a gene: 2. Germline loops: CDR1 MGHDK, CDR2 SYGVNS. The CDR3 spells CASSEYGDRAYEQYF. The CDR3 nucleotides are TGTGCCAGCAGTGAATACGGGGACAGGGCCTACGAGCAGTACTTC.

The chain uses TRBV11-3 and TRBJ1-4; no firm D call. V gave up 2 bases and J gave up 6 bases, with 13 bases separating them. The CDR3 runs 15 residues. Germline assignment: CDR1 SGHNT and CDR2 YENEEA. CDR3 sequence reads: CASSLSWAKDEKLFF. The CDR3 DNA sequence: TGTGCCAGCAGCTTATCCTGGGCGAAGGATGAAAAACTGTTTTTT.

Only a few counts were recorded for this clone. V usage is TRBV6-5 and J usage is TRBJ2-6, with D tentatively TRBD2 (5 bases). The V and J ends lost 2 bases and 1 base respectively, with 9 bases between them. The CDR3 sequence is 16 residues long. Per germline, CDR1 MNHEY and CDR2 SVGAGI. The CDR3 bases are TGTGCCAGCAGTTACATTGCGGGTTCTGGGGCCAACGTCCTGACTTTC. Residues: CASSYIAGSGANVLTF.

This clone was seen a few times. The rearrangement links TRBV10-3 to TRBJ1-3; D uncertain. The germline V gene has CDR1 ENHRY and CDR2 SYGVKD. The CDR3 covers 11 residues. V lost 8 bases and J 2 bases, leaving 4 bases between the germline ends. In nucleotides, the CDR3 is TGTGCCATCGAGACTGGAAACACCATATATTTT. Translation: CAIETGNTIYF.

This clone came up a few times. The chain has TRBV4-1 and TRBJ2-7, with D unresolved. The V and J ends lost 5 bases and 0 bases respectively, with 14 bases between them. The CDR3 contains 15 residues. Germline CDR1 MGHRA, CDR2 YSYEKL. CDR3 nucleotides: TGCGCCAGCAGCATTGACGAGGAGAGCTCCTACGAGCAGTACTTC. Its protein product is CASSIDEESSYEQYF.

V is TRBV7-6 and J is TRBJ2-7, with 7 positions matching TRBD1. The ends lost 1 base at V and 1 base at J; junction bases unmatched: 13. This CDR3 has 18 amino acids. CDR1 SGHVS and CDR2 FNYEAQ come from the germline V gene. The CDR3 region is CASSLGYNRQGKSYEQYF. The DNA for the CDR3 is TGTGCCAGCAGCTTAGGTTATAATCGACAGGGTAAATCCTACGAGCAGTACTTC.

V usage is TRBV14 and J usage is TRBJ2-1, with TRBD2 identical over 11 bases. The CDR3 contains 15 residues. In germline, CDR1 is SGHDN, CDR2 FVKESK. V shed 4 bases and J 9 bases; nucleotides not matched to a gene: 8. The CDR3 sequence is CASSPQLAGEREQFF. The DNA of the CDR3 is TGTGCCAGCAGCCCTCAACTAGCGGGAGAGCGTGAGCAGTTCTTC.

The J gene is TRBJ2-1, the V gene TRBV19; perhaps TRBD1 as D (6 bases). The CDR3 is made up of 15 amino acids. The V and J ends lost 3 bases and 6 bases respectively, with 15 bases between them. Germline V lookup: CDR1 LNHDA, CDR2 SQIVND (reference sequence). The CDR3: CASSMSFLQGNEQFF. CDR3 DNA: TGTGCCAGTAGTATGAGCTTCTTACAGGGCAATGAGCAGTTCTTC.

The CDR3 spells CASSLVDNKRYEQYF. The DNA for the CDR3 is TGTGCCAGCAGCTTGGTGGACAACAAGAGGTACGAGCAGTACTTC. The J gene is TRBJ2-7, the V gene TRBV7-2; possible D gene TRBD1, 5 bases. Germline V gene data show CDR1 as SGHTA and CDR2 as FQGNSA. The CDR3 loop spans 15 amino acids. The V end lost 3 bases, the J end lost 4 bases, and 16 bases lay between the germline ends. The full variable domain, its missing parts supplied by reference TRBV7-2 and TRBJ2-7, is GAGVSQSPSNKVTEKGKDVELRCDPISGHTALYWYRQSLGQGLEFLIYFQGNSAPDKSGLPSDRFSAERTGGSVSTLTIQRTQQEDSAVYLCASSLVDNKRYEQYFGPGTRLTVT.

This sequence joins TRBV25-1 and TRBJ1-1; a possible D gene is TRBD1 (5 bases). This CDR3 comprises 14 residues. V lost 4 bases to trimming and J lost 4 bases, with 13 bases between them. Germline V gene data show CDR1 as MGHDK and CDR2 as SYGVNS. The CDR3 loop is CASSVDVGVTEAFF. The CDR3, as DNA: TGTGCCAGCAGTGTGGATGTAGGGGTCACTGAAGCTTTCTTT.

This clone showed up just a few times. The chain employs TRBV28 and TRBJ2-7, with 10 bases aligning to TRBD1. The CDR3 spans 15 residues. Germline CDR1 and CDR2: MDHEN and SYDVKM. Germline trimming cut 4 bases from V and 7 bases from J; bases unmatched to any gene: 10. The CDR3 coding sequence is TGTGCCAGCAGTTACCCCGGGACAGGGGTGTTAGAGCAGTACTTC. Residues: CASSYPGTGVLEQYF.

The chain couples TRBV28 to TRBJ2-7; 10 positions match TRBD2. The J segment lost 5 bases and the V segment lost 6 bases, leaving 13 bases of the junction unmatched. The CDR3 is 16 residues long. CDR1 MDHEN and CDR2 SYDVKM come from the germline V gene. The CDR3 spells CASSYQTSGTPHEQYF. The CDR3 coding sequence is TGTGCCAGCAGCTACCAAACTAGCGGGACGCCCCACGAGCAGTACTTC.

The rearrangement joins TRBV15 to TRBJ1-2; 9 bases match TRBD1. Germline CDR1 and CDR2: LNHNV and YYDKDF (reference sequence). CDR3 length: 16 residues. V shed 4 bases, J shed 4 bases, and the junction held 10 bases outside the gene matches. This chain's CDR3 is CATSKNRGPGSYGYTF. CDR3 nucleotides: TGTGCCACCAGCAAAAACAGGGGGCCGGGGTCCTATGGCTACACCTTC.

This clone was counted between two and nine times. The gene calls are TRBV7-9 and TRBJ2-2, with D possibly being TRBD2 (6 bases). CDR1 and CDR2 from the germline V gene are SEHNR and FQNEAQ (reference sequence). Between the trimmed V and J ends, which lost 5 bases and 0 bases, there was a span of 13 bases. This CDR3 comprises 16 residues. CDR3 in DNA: TGTGCCAGCAGCCCGGGGGATCAGACGAACACCGGGGAGCTGTTTTTT. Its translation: CASSPGDQTNTGELFF.

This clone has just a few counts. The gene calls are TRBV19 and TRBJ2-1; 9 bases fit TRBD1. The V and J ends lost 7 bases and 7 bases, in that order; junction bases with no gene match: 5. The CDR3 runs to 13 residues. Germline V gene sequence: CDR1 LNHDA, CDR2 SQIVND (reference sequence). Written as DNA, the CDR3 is TGTGCCAGTACCGGGACAGGGTTTAATGAGCAGTTCTTC. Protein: CASTGTGFNEQFF.

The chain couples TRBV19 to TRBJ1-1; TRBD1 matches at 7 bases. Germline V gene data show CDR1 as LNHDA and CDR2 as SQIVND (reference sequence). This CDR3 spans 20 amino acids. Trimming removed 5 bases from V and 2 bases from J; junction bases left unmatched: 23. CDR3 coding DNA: TGTGCCAGTAGTCGACAGGGTAGGAAAGGGTTCACAGACATTAACACTGAAGCTTTCTTT. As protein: CASSRQGRKGFTDINTEAFF.

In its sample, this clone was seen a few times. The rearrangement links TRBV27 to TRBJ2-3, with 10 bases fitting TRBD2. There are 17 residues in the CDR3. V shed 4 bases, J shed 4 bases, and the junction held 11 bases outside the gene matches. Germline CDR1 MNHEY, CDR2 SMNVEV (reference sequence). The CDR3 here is CASSSRKAGGTSDTQYF. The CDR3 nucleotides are TGTGCCAGCAGTTCCCGTAAAGCGGGGGGGACCTCAGATACGCAGTATTTT.

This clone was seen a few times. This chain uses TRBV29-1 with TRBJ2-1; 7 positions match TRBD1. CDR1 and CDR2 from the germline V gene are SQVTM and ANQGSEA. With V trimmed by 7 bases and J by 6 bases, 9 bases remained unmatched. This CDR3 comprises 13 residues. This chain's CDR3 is CSAIPGGPNEQFF. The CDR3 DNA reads TGCAGCGCTATTCCAGGGGGTCCCAATGAGCAGTTCTTC.